The 18 T cell receptor beta chains listed next were all sequenced from one sample in a study of T cell responses to AZD1222 COVID-19 vaccine. Clones were read by immunoSEQ multiplex PCR, and TCRdb kept only the in-frame ones, dropping some. The sample holds roughly 130,000 clones, about 91% seen once. Sequenced material: peripheral blood, taken on day 0 of AZD1222 vaccination. The receptors here all came from an adult in good health.

The chain combines TRBV5-4 with TRBJ1-5, with D unresolved. The CDR3 is made up of 14 amino acids. Trimming took 0 bases from V and 3 from J, leaving 7 bases between them. Per the germline V gene, CDR1 is SGHNT and CDR2 is YYREEE (reference sequence). The CDR3 nucleotides are TGTGCCAGCAGCTTGGCCGGGGTCAATCAGCCCCAGCATTTT. Amino acids: CASSLAGVNQPQHF.

V and J are TRBV20-1 and TRBJ1-2; the D is unclear. Germline CDR1 is DFQATT and CDR2 is SNEGSKA (reference sequence). This CDR3 spans 12 amino acids. Trimming cost V 3 bases and J 5 bases, with 10 bases left between them. The CDR3 sequence: CSASLPKYGYTF. The CDR3 DNA follows: TGCAGTGCTAGTTTACCGAAATATGGCTACACCTTC.

The table lists this clone with a count of one. The chain carries TRBV2 and TRBJ2-1; D is possibly TRBD2 (5 bases). The CDR3 runs 13 residues. Trimming cost V 3 bases and J 4 bases, with 7 bases left between them. The germline V gene has CDR1 SNHLY and CDR2 FYNNEI. The CDR3 DNA sequence: TGTGCCAGCAGTGACGGGGAATACAATGAGCAGTTCTTC. Translation gives CASSDGEYNEQFF.

The rearrangement uses TRBV11-2 and TRBJ2-5, with 8 nucleotides matching TRBD1. Per the germline V gene, CDR1 is SGHAT and CDR2 is FQNNGV. V was clipped by 4 bases and J by 4 bases; unmatched bases: 8. The CDR3 runs 15 residues. The CDR3 region is CASSSRQGPVETQYF. In nucleotides, the CDR3 is TGTGCCAGCAGCTCGAGACAGGGGCCGGTAGAGACCCAGTACTTC.

The chain is built from TRBV18 and TRBJ1-4; weak D call: TRBD1 (6 bases). Deletions cut 2 bases from V and 8 bases from J, with 15 bases between. Germline loops: CDR1 KGHSH, CDR2 LQKENI. The CDR3 extends over 15 amino acids. DNA for the CDR3: TGTGCCAGCTCACCAGGAGGGGGTACCGGAGAAAAACTGTTTTTT. This gives the protein CASSPGGGTGEKLFF.

The chain combines TRBV24-1 with TRBJ2-1; weak D call: TRBD1 (6 bases). The CDR3 is 16 amino acids. Looked up from germline, CDR1 is KGHDR and CDR2 is SFDVKD. Trimming cost V 5 bases and J 1 base, with 14 bases left between them. The CDR3 loop is CATSGTAGGSYNEQFF. In DNA form, the CDR3 reads TGTGCCACCAGTGGGACAGCAGGTGGGTCCTACAATGAGCAGTTCTTC.

The V gene is TRBV6-5, the J gene TRBJ2-1, with 11 bases lining up with TRBD2. The CDR3 contains 15 residues. Trimming at V came to 5 bases and at J to 6 bases, leaving 6 bases not matched to a gene. The germline V gene encodes CDR1 MNHEY and CDR2 SVGAGI. CDR3 protein: CASSPTSGGPNEQFF. The DNA of the CDR3 is TGTGCCAGCAGTCCAACTAGCGGGGGTCCCAATGAGCAGTTCTTC.

The chain links TRBV10-3 to TRBJ1-1; D not certain. V was shortened by 10 bases and J by 4 bases, with 7 bases between the two germline ends. The germline V gene has CDR1 ENHRY and CDR2 SYGVKD. The CDR3 has 10 residues. The CDR3 spells CATRTTEAFF. The DNA of the CDR3 is TGTGCCACTAGGACCACTGAAGCTTTCTTT.

This chain joins TRBV7-9 and TRBJ2-5, with D possibly TRBD2 on 5 matching bases. With 3 bases removed from V and 2 bases from J, the gap between germline ends came to 10 bases. CDR1 SEHNR and CDR2 FQNEAQ come from the germline V gene (reference sequence). The CDR3 spans 14 residues. This CDR3 is CASSFFGVQETQYF. In DNA, the CDR3 is TGTGCCAGCAGCTTCTTCGGGGTACAAGAGACCCAGTACTTC. The full variable domain, with the rest looked up from reference TRBV7-9 and TRBJ2-5, is DTGVSQNPRHKITKRGQNVTFRCDPISEHNRLYWYRQTLGQGPEFLTYFQNEAQLEKSRLLSDRFSAERPKGSFSTLEIQRTEQGDSAMYLCASSFFGVQETQYFGPGTRLLVL.

The gene calls are TRBV7-9 and TRBJ2-1, with 9 bases that match TRBD1. Germline V gene lookup returns CDR1 SEHNR and CDR2 FQNEAQ (reference sequence). V lost 1 base, J lost 5 bases, and 0 bases stayed unmatched. The CDR3 is 14 residues long. The CDR3 region is CASSLGTGDNEQFF. The CDR3 DNA reads TGTGCCAGCAGCTTAGGGACAGGGGACAATGAGCAGTTCTTC.

This chain uses TRBV5-1 with TRBJ2-5; D not certain. CDR1 and CDR2 (germline): SGHRS, YFSETQ. V was shortened by 5 bases and J by 2 bases, with 4 bases between the two germline ends. The CDR3 consists of 11 residues. The CDR3 region has the DNA TGCGCCAGCAGGGCGCAAGAGACCCAGTACTTC. As protein: CASRAQETQYF.

This chain joins TRBV27 and TRBJ2-7; D is unresolved. The CDR3 has 9 amino acids. With 9 bases removed from V and 5 bases from J, the gap between germline ends came to 5 bases. Germline CDR1 is MNHEY and CDR2 is SMNVEV (reference sequence). DNA of the CDR3: TGTGCCAGTCCCCACGAGCAGTACGTC. Its protein product is CASPHEQYV.

The table lists this clone with a count of one. The rearrangement joins TRBV24-1 to TRBJ2-3; maybe TRBD2 (6 bases). CDR1 and CDR2 from the germline V gene are KGHDR and SFDVKD. Trimming pared 2 bases from V and 1 base from J, leaving 15 bases between. The CDR3 is 17 amino acids. CDR3 amino acids: CATSDWGTEAGTDTQYF. CDR3 DNA: TGTGCCACCAGTGATTGGGGGACTGAAGCGGGCACAGATACGCAGTATTTT.

The V gene is TRBV19, the J gene TRBJ2-1; D is unresolved. V dropped 2 bases and J dropped 0 bases, with 11 bases sitting between them. The CDR3 is made up of 16 amino acids. Looked up from germline, CDR1 is LNHDA and CDR2 is SQIVND (reference sequence). The CDR3 coding sequence is TGTGCCAGTAGTATAACAGCGACGGGCTCCTACAATGAGCAGTTCTTC. Amino acids: CASSITATGSYNEQFF.

This clone was observed once. The CDR3 coding sequence is TGTGCCAGCAGCTTAGGGACTAGCGGGATCACAGATACGCAGTATTTT. Protein sequence: CASSLGTSGITDTQYF. The chain couples TRBV7-3 to TRBJ2-3; TRBD2 matches at 13 bases. Germline V gene data show CDR1 as SGHTA and CDR2 as FQGTGA. The length of the CDR3 is 16 residues. V lost 2 bases and J lost 2; bases outside the gene matches: 1.

The sample holds one count of this clone. The V gene is TRBV19, the J gene TRBJ1-3, with D maybe TRBD1 (6 bases). Trimming cost V 5 bases and J 4 bases, with 24 bases left between them. The length of the CDR3 is 18 residues. Germline V CDR1 and CDR2: LNHDA, SQIVND (reference sequence). CDR3 nucleotide sequence: TGTGCCAGTAGTCCGGGGGCCAGGGGAAGACGTAAAGGAAACACCATATATTTT. The encoded protein is CASSPGARGRRKGNTIYF.

J is TRBJ2-3 and V is TRBV12-5; possible D gene TRBD1, 6 bases. Germline V gives CDR1 LGHNT, CDR2 FRNRAP. This CDR3 spans 17 amino acids. Trimming pared 2 bases from V and 5 bases from J, leaving 20 bases between. CDR3 sequence: CASGLPRGNQGQDTQYF. As DNA, the CDR3 is TGTGCTAGTGGTTTGCCGCGAGGAAATCAGGGGCAAGATACGCAGTATTTT.

The J gene is TRBJ2-3, the V gene TRBV2, with D uncertain. Germline CDR1 is SNHLY and CDR2 is FYNNEI. CDR3 size: 14 residues. Deletions cut 2 bases from V and 2 bases from J, with 8 bases between. The CDR3 spells CASSEFQLTDTQYF. In DNA form, the CDR3 reads TGTGCCAGCAGTGAATTTCAACTCACAGATACGCAGTATTTT.